This T cell receptor beta chain was retrieved from a study of T cell repertoires in ileal Crohn's disease. Study as a whole: Operated complications were stricturing disease (approximately 60%) and penetrating disease (approximately 39%).

J lost 4 bases, V lost 4 bases, and 10 bases had no gene match. The CDR3 covers 17 residues. The V gene's germline CDR1 is SGDLS and CDR2 YYNGEE. Here immunoSEQ multiplex PCR was the method, and the copy in TCRdb shows in-frame clones only, minus some. Of 14,000 or so clones listed, about three quarters are singletons. This clone is labeled as medium-sized. Its antigen is currently unknown. Adults with ileal or ileocolonic Crohn's disease and an indication for resection were eligible. Overall study findings and caveats: Compared with non-smokers, active smokers at surgery showed more clonal expansions.

This TCR came from an adult with Crohn's disease. The rearrangement uses TRBV9 and TRBJ1-6; the match to TRBD1 covers 8 bases. Sequencing was performed on ileal tissue. CDR3 in amino acids: CASSSRQGRTYNSPLHF. The CDR3 nucleotides are TGTGCCAGCAGCAGCAGACAGGGGCGAACTTATAATTCACCCCTCCACTTT.